Listed below are T cell receptor beta chains from one sample, sequenced in a study of T cells in Graves' hyperthyroidism and ophthalmopathy. In TCRdb, the multiplex PCR reads were re-called with MiXCR into one record per CDR3 protein. The table has approximately 330,000 distinct CDR3 sequences, approximately 22% seen once. Specimen: blood. These receptors were taken from a woman aged 50 to 65 with Graves' hyperthyroidism. Both conserved end residues are part of each CDR3. The order of the fields is V gene, D gene, J gene, CDR3 length, clone size, CDR3 DNA, CDR3 protein. A D gene is named only where the DNA matches it firmly. For some rows the clone size is stated as once, few or many, or as a class when expanded; others skip it.

TRBV6-1	.	TRBJ1-1	11	.	TGTGCCAGCAGTATGGGCACTGAAGCTTTCTTT	CASSMGTEAFF
TRBV7-6	.	TRBJ2-5	13	few	TGTGCCAGCAGCATGGAGAGCCTGGAGACCCAGTACTTC	CASSMESLETQYF
TRBV28	.	TRBJ1-6	18	.	TGTGCCAGCAGTCATTCCGAGGACAGCTTACCATATAATTCACCCCTCCACTTT	CASSHSEDSLPYNSPLHF
TRBV2	.	TRBJ2-3	15	.	TGTGCCAGCAGTTCGAATGGGGTGGGCACAGATACGCAGTATTTT	CASSSNGVGTDTQYF
TRBV3-1	.	TRBJ2-2	15	many	TGTGCCAGCAGCTACGGGACACAGAACACCGGGGAGCTGTTTTTT	CASSYGTQNTGELFF
TRBV28	TRBD1	TRBJ2-1	15	many	TGTGCCAGCAGTCCAAGGGGGACAGGGCGGAATGAGCAGTTCTTC	CASSPRGTGRNEQFF
TRBV20-1	.	TRBJ2-2	14	.	TGCAGTGCTAGAGATACGCAGGGGATCGGGGAGCTGTTTTTT	CSARDTQGIGELFF
TRBV20-1	TRBD1	TRBJ1-5	13	many	TGCAGTGCCCGGACAGGGCTCAATCAGCCCCAGCATTTT	CSARTGLNQPQHF
TRBV27	.	TRBJ2-3	13	many	TGTGCCAGCAGTTTACCTGAGACAGATACGCAGTATTTT	CASSLPETDTQYF
TRBV20-1	TRBD2	TRBJ2-3	15	many	TGCAGTGCTAGAACTAGCGGGGGGTACACAGATACGCAGTATTTT	CSARTSGGYTDTQYF
TRBV9	TRBD2	TRBJ2-2	16	many	TGTGCCAGCAGCTTTACTAGCGGATGGAACACCGGGGAGCTGTTTTTT	CASSFTSGWNTGELFF
TRBV9	TRBD2	TRBJ2-1	15	few	TGTGCCAGCAGCGTAAGCGGGGTATACAGCAATGAGCAGTTCTTC	CASSVSGVYSNEQFF
TRBV7-6	TRBD2	TRBJ2-2	19	many	TGTGCCAGCAGAACCCTCCGGCTAGCGGGGGGGCTTGGCACCGGGGAGCTGTTTTTT	CASRTLRLAGGLGTGELFF
TRBV28	TRBD1	TRBJ1-5	14	.	TGTGCCAGCAGATGGACAGGGGGGAGACAGCCCCAGCATTTT	CASRWTGGRQPQHF
TRBV5-1	.	TRBJ2-2	11	few	TGCGCCAGCCGGGGGCACGGGGAGCTGTTTTTT	CASRGHGELFF
TRBV19	TRBD1	TRBJ1-2	14	many	TGTGCCAGTAGTACCGGGACAGGGTCCTATGGCTACACCTTC	CASSTGTGSYGYTF
TRBV7-9	.	TRBJ2-3	17	many	TGTGCCAGCAGCTTAATCATTCGTGAGCGAATGACAGATACGCAGTATTTT	CASSLIIRERMTDTQYF
TRBV5-1	TRBD1	TRBJ1-2	14	few	TGCGCCAGCAGCTTGGGACAGGGTGTCGATGGCTACACCTTC	CASSLGQGVDGYTF
TRBV6-1	TRBD1	TRBJ1-2	16	many	TGTGCCAGCAGTGCTCGCAGGTCAGGGGGCGATCAAGGCGACACCTTC	CASSARRSGGDQGDTF
TRBV7-8	TRBD1	TRBJ2-2	13	many	TGTGCCAGCGTGGGACAGGACACCGGGGAGCTGTTTTTT	CASVGQDTGELFF
TRBV2	TRBD2	TRBJ2-1	18	.	TGTGCCAGCAGTGAAGCGCTATCGGGTGGGAGGGCCTACAATGAGCAGTTCTTC	CASSEALSGGRAYNEQFF
TRBV11-3	.	TRBJ1-5	9	many	TGTGCCAGCATCGTGTCCCAGCATTTT	CASIVSQHF
TRBV7-9	TRBD2	TRBJ2-1	20	few	TGTGCCAGCAGCCCAGGGCGGACTAGCGGGAGGGTAAACTCCTACAATGAGCAGTTCTTC	CASSPGRTSGRVNSYNEQFF
TRBV18	.	TRBJ2-3	13	many	TGTGCCAGCTCACCTAAGCCCCAAAATACGCAGTATTTT	CASSPKPQNTQYF
TRBV16	.	TRBJ2-5	14	few	TGTGCCAGCAGCGAAGGGTACAGCCGGGAGACCCAGTACTTC	CASSEGYSRETQYF
TRBV5-4	.	TRBJ2-1	15	once	TGTGCCAGCAGGGGGGAGGTAGGGACCTACAATGAGCAGTTCTTC	CASRGEVGTYNEQFF
TRBV2	TRBD1	TRBJ2-6	16	.	TGTGCCAGCAGTCGGACAGGGGGCGCCGGGGCCAACGTCCTGACTTTC	CASSRTGGAGANVLTF
TRBV2	TRBD1	TRBJ1-5	15	many	TGTGCCAGCAGTGGGGACAGGGGGTGGAATCAGCCCCAGCATTTT	CASSGDRGWNQPQHF
TRBV5-1	.	TRBJ1-3	16	.	TGCGCCAGCAGCTTATTAGGACCCGTCTCTGGAAACACCATATATTTT	CASSLLGPVSGNTIYF
TRBV5-4	TRBD2	TRBJ2-3	15	many	TGTGCCAGCAGCTTGCGGGGACTAGCGGCTGATACGCAGTATTTT	CASSLRGLAADTQYF
TRBV7-9	.	TRBJ2-3	18	few	TGTGCCAGCAGCTTAGGAATTCCGGGACTCCGGGGGTCAGATACGCAGTATTTT	CASSLGIPGLRGSDTQYF
TRBV2	TRBD2	TRBJ2-3	14	.	TGTGCCAGCAGTTTTGGACTAGGGGTAGATACGCAGTATTTT	CASSFGLGVDTQYF
TRBV7-2	.	TRBJ2-1	17	.	TGTGCCAGCAGCTTAACCCGGACTACAAGCTCCTACAATGAGCAGTTCTTC	CASSLTRTTSSYNEQFF
TRBV12-3/TRBV12-4	.	TRBJ1-6	14	.	TGTGCCAGCAGTTTACAGGGCTATAATTCACCCCTCCACTTT	CASSLQGYNSPLHF
TRBV24-1	.	TRBJ2-1	15	many	TGTGCCACCAGTGAGCGTGGGGTTCGCTACAATGAGCAGTTCTTC	CATSERGVRYNEQFF
TRBV6-5	.	TRBJ2-2	16	.	TGTGCCAGCAGTTACTCGTGGGGGCGCAACACCGGGGAGCTGTTTTTT	CASSYSWGRNTGELFF
TRBV28	TRBD1	TRBJ1-2	16	many	TGTGCCAGCAGTTCCCGACAGGGACCTCCTCCCTATGGCTACACCTTC	CASSSRQGPPPYGYTF
TRBV6-1	.	TRBJ2-7	13	many	TGTGCCAGCAGTGAAGGTCCCGCCTACGAGCAGTACTTC	CASSEGPAYEQYF